The entry below describes one T cell receptor (beta chain). Its matching antigen is unknown. This CDR3 has 13 amino acids. CDR1 and CDR2 from the germline V gene are MNHNS and SASEGT. V was cut by 3 bases and J by 7 bases, with 9 bases left in between. The data were taken from a study of shared clonotypes between healthy human individuals. Findings and limits, study-wide: Deeper or shallower sequencing was expected to change how clonotypes are shared among donors.

TCRdb's table, derived via immunoSEQ multiplex PCR, lists solely in-frame clones and lacks some. The top ten hold approximately 13% of the sample, which has about 480,000 clones, about four fifths seen once. Sequencing was performed on PBMCs. The TCR comes from a woman in her forties in good health. Some clones in this sample may be carry-over from other donors' samples. The chain joins TRBV6-1 to TRBJ2-2; D call uncertain. The DNA of the CDR3 is TGTGCCAGCAGTGATCCCCCAAACGGGGAGCTGTTTTTT. This sequence encodes CASSDPPNGELFF.